One sample yielded the 15 T cell receptor beta chains listed below, sequenced in a study of shared clonotypes between healthy human individuals. Method: immunoSEQ multiplex PCR; TCRdb's copy keeps in-frame clones and lacks some. The table has about half a million clones, around 85% seen once. The sequenced sample was PBMCs. These receptor sequences come from a woman in her forties in good health. Some clones in this sample may be carry-over from other donors' samples.

To note about this clone: A far larger clone is off by one base, so a read error is likely. This sequence joins TRBV28 and TRBJ2-7; 9 bases are a match to TRBD2. The junction had 10 bases not matched to a gene; V was cut back by 6 bases and J by 7 bases. This CDR3 is 14 amino acids long. The V gene's germline CDR1 is MDHEN and CDR2 SYDVKM. CDR3 sequence reads: CASRRTSALGEQYF. CDR3 in DNA: TGTGCCAGCAGAAGGACTAGCGCCTTAGGGGAGCAGTACTTC.

The gene calls are TRBV7-9 and TRBJ1-4; D is unresolved. Looked up from germline, CDR1 is SEHNR and CDR2 is FQNEAQ (reference sequence). Deletions cut 2 bases from V and 5 bases from J, with 6 bases between. This CDR3 is built from 13 residues. The CDR3, as DNA: TGTGCCAGCAGCTTACATCCGAATGAAAAACTGTTTTTT. Encoded protein: CASSLHPNEKLFF.

This chain links TRBV6-5 with TRBJ1-4, with D possibly TRBD1 on 5 matching bases. Germline values: CDR1 MNHEY, CDR2 SVGAGI. The V and J ends lost 7 bases and 8 bases respectively, with 14 bases between them. CDR3 length: 13 residues. The CDR3 DNA follows: TGTGCCAGCACCAGGGAAGAGGGGGAAAAACTGTTTTTT. It encodes CASTREEGEKLFF.

Details on this clone: A far larger clone differs by one base, so this is likely a read error. The J gene is TRBJ1-1, the V gene TRBV5-1, with D uncertain. The V end was cut by 4 bases, the J end by 3 bases, with 16 bases between. Germline CDR1 reads SGHRS; CDR2 reads YFSETQ. The CDR3 has 15 residues. The CDR3 protein is CASSPLGNWYTEAFF. CDR3 DNA: TGCGCCAGCAGCCCCCTCGGGAATTGGTACACTGAAGCTTTCTTT. The full variable domain, in which reference TRBV5-1 and TRBJ1-1 provide the parts outside the CDR3, is KAGVTQTPRYLIKTRGQQVTLSCSPISGHRSVSWYQQTPGQGLQFLFEYFSETQRNKGNFPGRFSGRQFSNSRSEMNVSTLELGDSALYLCASSPLGNWYTEAFFGQGTRLTVV.

This clone was detected many times. Within the sample, other DNA sequences also encode this same CDR3. CDR3 protein: CASSFTIDEQFF. CDR3 sequence (DNA): TGTGCCAGCAGCTTTACGATAGATGAGCAGTTCTTC. The chain joins TRBV5-6 to TRBJ2-1; no reliable D call. CDR3 length: 12 amino acids. Trimming left V 2 bases short and J 8 bases short, with 8 bases between. CDR1 and CDR2 from the germline V gene are SGHDT and YYEEEE.

Turning to this clone: With only one base between it and a far larger clone, this is likely a read error. The CDR3 end shows no conserved phenylalanine or tryptophan, and so a read error is likely. The chain links TRBV5-4 to TRBJ2-2, with D perhaps matching TRBD2 (5 bases). This CDR3 has 14 amino acids. Germline CDR1 reads SGHNT; CDR2 reads YYREEE (reference sequence). The germline V and J ends were trimmed by 3 bases and 5 bases, with 11 bases remaining between them. The CDR3 protein is CASSSGGQTGELFL. In DNA, the CDR3 is TGTGCCAGCAGCTCCGGAGGTCAGACCGGGGAGCTGTTTCTT.

This chain connects TRBV15 to TRBJ2-7; no clear D. CDR1 and CDR2 (germline): LNHNV, YYDKDF (reference sequence). V was shortened by 0 bases and J by 3 bases, with 6 bases between the two germline ends. There are 13 residues in the CDR3. This CDR3 reads CATSRDHSYEQYF. CDR3 in DNA: TGTGCCACCAGCAGAGATCACAGCTACGAGCAGTACTTC.

This sequence joins TRBV28 and TRBJ2-7; TRBD1 might be the D (5 bases). The germline V and J ends were trimmed by 2 bases and 2 bases, with 37 bases remaining between them. Germline loops: CDR1 MDHEN, CDR2 SYDVKM. The CDR3 contains 23 residues. CDR3 residues: CASSLVFELTPFNRSPRTYEQYF. CDR3 DNA sequence: TGTGCCAGCAGTTTAGTATTCGAGCTGACCCCGTTTAACAGGTCCCCTCGAACCTACGAGCAGTACTTC.

This clone showed up just a few times. V and J are TRBV4-2 and TRBJ2-3; D is uncertain. This CDR3 is built from 15 residues. The germline CDR1 and CDR2 sequences are LGHNA and YNFKEQ. With 4 bases removed from V and 1 base from J, the gap between germline ends came to 12 bases. This CDR3 is CASSPSEPGTDTQYF. In nucleotides, the CDR3 is TGTGCCAGCAGCCCCAGCGAACCAGGCACAGATACGCAGTATTTT.

This chain joins TRBV25-1 and TRBJ2-7, with 9 bases lining up with TRBD1. V lost 8 bases to trimming and J lost 6 bases; unmatched junction nucleotides: 11. In germline, CDR1 is MGHDK, CDR2 SYGVNS. This CDR3 has 14 amino acids. The CDR3 DNA reads as TGTGCCAGCGAGAAGGACAGGGGCGGCCTCGAGCAGTACTTC. Its protein product is CASEKDRGGLEQYF.

The V and J genes are TRBV9 and TRBJ2-3; no firm D call. Trimming took 0 bases from V and 0 from J, leaving 5 bases between them. There are 14 residues in the CDR3. The germline V gene has CDR1 SGDLS and CDR2 YYNGEE. CDR3 bases: TGTGCCAGCAGCGTAGGCTTAAGCACAGATACGCAGTATTTT. Translated, it gives CASSVGLSTDTQYF.

The V gene is TRBV28, the J gene TRBJ2-2; 7 nucleotides match TRBD2. The CDR3 covers 17 residues. Germline V gene lookup returns CDR1 MDHEN and CDR2 SYDVKM. J gave up 6 bases and V 5 bases, and 15 bases lay outside the gene matches. CDR3 nucleotide sequence: TGTGCCAGCAGTCCCGGGGCCCGAGGGAGGGCCCCCGGGGAGCTGTTTTTT. Translation gives CASSPGARGRAPGELFF.

The rearrangement uses TRBV29-1 and TRBJ2-7; D unclear. This CDR3 comprises 11 residues. The ends were cut back, 5 bases at V and 3 bases at J, with 8 bases in the middle. CDR1 is SQVTM, CDR2 ANQGSEA, per germline. The CDR3 protein is CSVLGSYEQYF. The CDR3, as DNA: TGCAGCGTTTTGGGAAGCTACGAGCAGTACTTC.

Only one count was recorded for this clone. J is TRBJ2-3 and V is TRBV5-1; D is possibly TRBD2 (6 bases). The CDR3 contains 14 residues. V was clipped by 0 bases and J by 2 bases, with 7 bases between them. Germline loops: CDR1 SGHRS, CDR2 YFSETQ. The CDR3 bases are TGCGCCAGCAGCTTGGGGGAGGACACAGATACGCAGTATTTT. Its translation: CASSLGEDTDTQYF.

Comment on this clone: Since a far larger clone is one base different, this is likely a read error. The chain is built from TRBV4-1 and TRBJ2-7, with D hard to call. The CDR3 length is 11 residues. Germline V gene data show CDR1 as MGHRA and CDR2 as YSYEKL. CDR3 bases: TGCACCAGCAGCCAAGGGAATGAGCAGTACTTC. Its protein product is CTSSQGNEQYF.